Presented here are 17 T cell receptor beta chains from one specimen sequenced in a study of T cell changes during pregnancy in multiple sclerosis (dated by TCRdb to the late 2010s). Libraries came from the immunoSEQ multiplex PCR assay. Imported from immuneACCESS, the table was reduced by TCRdb to in-frame sequences with V and J called. These copies leave out some clones; in studies compared against another copy, an unresolved V gene accounts for under half, and the cause of the remainder is not known. Within this sample are 45,000 to 55,000 clones, with 80% to 95% of them counted one time only. Clones ranked in the top ten supply 2% to 2.5% of the sample. Material: peripheral blood, obtained in the third trimester of pregnancy. The receptors come from a female donor with multiple sclerosis, enrolled in a pregnancy study.

This sequence joins TRBV28 and TRBJ1-5; 10 bases are a match to TRBD1. The CDR3 has 16 amino acids. The J segment lost 6 bases and the V segment lost 2 bases, leaving 7 bases of the junction unmatched. The germline V gene has CDR1 MDHEN and CDR2 SYDVKM. Here the CDR3 reads CASSLGDRGLGQPQHF. The CDR3 bases are TGTGCCAGCAGTTTAGGCGACAGGGGGCTGGGTCAGCCCCAGCATTTT.

V usage is TRBV5-6 and J usage is TRBJ2-1, with D unclear. The CDR3 contains 12 residues. The germline gives CDR1 SGHDT, CDR2 YYEEEE. The ends were cut back, 1 base at V and 7 bases at J, with 6 bases in the middle. This chain's CDR3 is CASSLYLNEQFF. As DNA, the CDR3 is TGTGCCAGCAGCTTGTATTTAAATGAGCAGTTCTTC.

The chain employs TRBV7-2 and TRBJ1-5; 8 nucleotides align to TRBD1. The V gene's germline CDR1 is SGHTA and CDR2 FQGNSA. Germline trimming cut 5 bases from V and 8 bases from J; bases unmatched to any gene: 8. The CDR3 spans 14 residues. CDR3: CASSLNRGLEPQHF. DNA for the CDR3: TGTGCCAGCAGCCTAAACAGGGGGTTGGAGCCCCAGCATTTT. Together with reference TRBV7-2 and TRBJ1-5, the CDR3 gives the full variable domain: GAGVSQSPSNKVTEKGKDVELRCDPISGHTALYWYRQSLGQGLEFLIYFQGNSAPDKSGLPSDRFSAERTGGSVSTLTIQRTQQEDSAVYLCASSLNRGLEPQHFGDGTRLSIL.

CDR3 residues: CASSLVPGGYYNEQFF. CDR3 DNA sequence: TGTGCCAGCAGCTTAGTTCCGGGGGGATATTACAATGAGCAGTTCTTC. V is TRBV11-2 and J is TRBJ2-1; 7 bases line up with TRBD2. The CDR3 is 16 residues long. The junction had 7 bases not matched to a gene; V was cut back by 1 base and J by 4 bases. Germline V gene data show CDR1 as SGHAT and CDR2 as FQNNGV.

The CDR3 DNA reads as TGCGCCAGCAGCGGGGGACAGAGCTCCTACGAGCAGTACTTC. It codes for CASSGGQSSYEQYF. The J gene is TRBJ2-7, the V gene TRBV5-1; 7 nucleotides align to TRBD1. J lost 0 bases, V lost 4 bases, and 4 bases had no gene match. The CDR3 runs 14 residues. Germline CDR1 and CDR2: SGHRS and YFSETQ. Supplemented by reference TRBV5-1 and TRBJ2-7, the full variable domain reads KAGVTQTPRYLIKTRGQQVTLSCSPISGHRSVSWYQQTPGQGLQFLFEYFSETQRNKGNFPGRFSGRQFSNSRSEMNVSTLELGDSALYLCASSGGQSSYEQYFGPGTRLTVT.

CDR3 sequence: CASSLEQGSWNEQYF. The CDR3 nucleotides are TGTGCCAGCAGCTTAGAACAGGGGAGTTGGAACGAGCAGTACTTC. The V and J genes are TRBV11-3 and TRBJ2-7, with TRBD1 identical over 7 bases. V shed 0 bases and J 5 bases; nucleotides not matched to a gene: 7. Germline-derived CDR1 and CDR2 are SGHNT and YENEEA. The CDR3 spans 15 residues.

The table lists this clone with a count of one. The chain is built from TRBV19 and TRBJ1-1, with D possibly TRBD1 on 6 matching bases. CDR3 length: 15 amino acids. In germline, CDR1 is LNHDA, CDR2 SQIVND (reference sequence). Trimming took off 2 bases at V and 11 bases at J, with 21 bases between the two ends. CDR3 DNA: TGTGCCAGTAGTATATCAGAGTTGGGGGCGCCGTGGGCTTTCTTT. This encodes CASSISELGAPWAFF.

The chain joins TRBV7-8 to TRBJ1-5, with TRBD1 as a possible D gene (6 bases). Germline values: CDR1 SGHVS, CDR2 FQNEAQ. V dropped 3 bases and J dropped 0 bases, with 12 bases sitting between them. The CDR3 spans 16 residues. DNA for the CDR3: TGTGCCAGCAGCTTGGAGACAGGTTATAGCAATCAGCCCCAGCATTTT. Its translation: CASSLETGYSNQPQHF. Complete variable domain (other parts from reference TRBV7-8 and TRBJ1-5): GAGVSQSPRYKVAKRGQDVALRCDPISGHVSLFWYQQALGQGPEFLTYFQNEAQLDKSGLPSDRFFAERPEGSVSTLKIQRTQQEDSAVYLCASSLETGYSNQPQHFGDGTRLSIL.

The rearrangement joins TRBV29-1 to TRBJ2-3, with TRBD2 identical over 8 bases. From germline, CDR1 is SQVTM and CDR2 ANQGSEA. The CDR3 runs to 14 residues. The trim removed 3 bases at V and 4 bases at J, leaving 6 bases unmatched. Here the CDR3 DNA reads TGCAGCGTTGAGAAAGCGGGAGTGTCAGATACGCAGTATTTT. It codes for CSVEKAGVSDTQYF.

The chain recombines TRBV30 with TRBJ2-5; 12 positions match TRBD2. The CDR3 runs 14 residues. V lost 5 bases and J lost 3; bases outside the gene matches: 4. The germline V gene has CDR1 GTSNPN and CDR2 SVGIG (reference sequence). The CDR3 nucleotides are TGTGCCTGGGACCGGACTAGCGGGAAAGAGACCCAGTACTTC. It specifies CAWDRTSGKETQYF.

The rearrangement joins TRBV7-9 to TRBJ2-6; perhaps TRBD1 as D (6 bases). The CDR3 covers 15 residues. Germline assignment: CDR1 SEHNR and CDR2 FQNEAQ (reference sequence). The ends were cut back, 11 bases at V and 0 bases at J, with 14 bases in the middle. The CDR3 DNA follows: TGTGCCGGGGCTGAGGGGGACTCTGGGGCCAACGTCCTGACTTTC. Translating gives CAGAEGDSGANVLTF.

The V gene is TRBV4-3, the J gene TRBJ2-6; D not resolved. The CDR3 totals 17 residues. Trimming cost V 4 bases and J 0 bases, with 13 bases left between them. CDR1 is LGHNA and CDR2 is YSLEER in the germline V gene. The CDR3 region has the DNA TGCGCCAGCAGCCCAGTCGCAGGCATCTCTGGGGCCAACGTCCTGACTTTC. It is translated as CASSPVAGISGANVLTF.

Notes on this clone: Other DNA sequences from this sample encode an identical CDR3 as well. This chain connects TRBV19 to TRBJ2-1; 7 bases map to TRBD2. Germline V gives CDR1 LNHDA, CDR2 SQIVND (reference sequence). The CDR3 spans 15 residues. V dropped 1 base and J dropped 4; count of bases not matched to a gene: 4. This CDR3 is CASSIGLAAYNEQFF. The CDR3 bases are TGTGCCAGTAGTATAGGTCTAGCGGCGTACAATGAGCAGTTCTTC.

The chain recombines TRBV7-6 with TRBJ2-5, with D tentatively TRBD2 (5 bases). V was trimmed by 5 bases and J by 1 base, leaving 17 bases between them. This CDR3 is 16 amino acids long. Looked up from germline, CDR1 is SGHVS and CDR2 is FNYEAQ. The CDR3 DNA is TGTGCCAGCAGCCCCCGGATGGAGCGGACCCAAGAGACCCAGTACTTC. This gives the protein CASSPRMERTQETQYF.

The chain links TRBV12-2 to TRBJ2-3; the DNA was not used to check the table's D call, TRBD2. TRBV12-2 is flagged as a pseudogene. The CDR3 covers 19 residues. The CDR3 DNA is TGTGCAAGTCGCTCCGCCAGAGCGGGGAGGGGGAAAAGGACAGATACGCAGTATTTT. This sequence encodes CASRSARAGRGKRTDTQYF.

CDR3 coding DNA: TGTGCCAGCAGCGTTAACAGGGCCAGGGAGCAGTTCTTC. Translated: CASSVNRAREQFF. The rearrangement joins TRBV7-2 to TRBJ2-1; TRBD1 is a possible D gene (6 bases). CDR3 length equals 13 residues. V was cut by 5 bases and J by 10 bases, with 15 bases left in between. The germline CDR1 and CDR2 sequences are SGHTA and FQGNSA.

V usage is TRBV5-1 and J usage is TRBJ1-1, with D tentatively TRBD1 (6 bases). Germline CDR1 and CDR2: SGHRS and YFSETQ. The CDR3 contains 15 residues. V gave up 4 bases and J gave up 3 bases, with 16 bases separating them. CDR3 residues: CASSQGGGLYTEAFF. As DNA, the CDR3 is TGCGCCAGCAGCCAAGGGGGGGGACTATACACTGAAGCTTTCTTT.